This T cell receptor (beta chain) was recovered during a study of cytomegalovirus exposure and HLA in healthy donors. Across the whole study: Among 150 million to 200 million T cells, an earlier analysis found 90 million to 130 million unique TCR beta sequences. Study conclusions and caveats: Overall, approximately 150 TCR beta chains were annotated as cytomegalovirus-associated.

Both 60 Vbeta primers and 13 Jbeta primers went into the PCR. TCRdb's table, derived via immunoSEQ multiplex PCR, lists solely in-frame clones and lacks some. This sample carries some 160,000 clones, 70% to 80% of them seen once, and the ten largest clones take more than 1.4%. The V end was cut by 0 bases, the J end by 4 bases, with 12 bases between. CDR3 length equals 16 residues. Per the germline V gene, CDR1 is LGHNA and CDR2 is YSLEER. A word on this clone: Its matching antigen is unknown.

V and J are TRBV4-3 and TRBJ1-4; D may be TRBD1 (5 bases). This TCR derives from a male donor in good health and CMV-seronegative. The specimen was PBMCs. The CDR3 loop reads CASSQERGRFNEKLFF. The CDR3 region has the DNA TGCGCCAGCAGCCAAGAGCGGGGACGGTTTAATGAAAAACTGTTTTTT.